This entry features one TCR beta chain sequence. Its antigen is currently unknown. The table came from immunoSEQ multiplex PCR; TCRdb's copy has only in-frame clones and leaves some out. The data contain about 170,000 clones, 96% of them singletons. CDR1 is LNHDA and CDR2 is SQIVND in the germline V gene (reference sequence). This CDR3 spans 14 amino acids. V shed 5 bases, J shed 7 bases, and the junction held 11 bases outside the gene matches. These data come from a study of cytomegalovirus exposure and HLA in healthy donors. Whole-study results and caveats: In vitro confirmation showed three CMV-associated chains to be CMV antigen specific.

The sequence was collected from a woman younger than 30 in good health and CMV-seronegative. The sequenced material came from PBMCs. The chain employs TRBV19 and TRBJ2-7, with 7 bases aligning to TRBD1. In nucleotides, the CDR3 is TGTGCCAGTAGTCCCTGGACAGGAAGTGATGAGCAGTACTTC. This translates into CASSPWTGSDEQYF.